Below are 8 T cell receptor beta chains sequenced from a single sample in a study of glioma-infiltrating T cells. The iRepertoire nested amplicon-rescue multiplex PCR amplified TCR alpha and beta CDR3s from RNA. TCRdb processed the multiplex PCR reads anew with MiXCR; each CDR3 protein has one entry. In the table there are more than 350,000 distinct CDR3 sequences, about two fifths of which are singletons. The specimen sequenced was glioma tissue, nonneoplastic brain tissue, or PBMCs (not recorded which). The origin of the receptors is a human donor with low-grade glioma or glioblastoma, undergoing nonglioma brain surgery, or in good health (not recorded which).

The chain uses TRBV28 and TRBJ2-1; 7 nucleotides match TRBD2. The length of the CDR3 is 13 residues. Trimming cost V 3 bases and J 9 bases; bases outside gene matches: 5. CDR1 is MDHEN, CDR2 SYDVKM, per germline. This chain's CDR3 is CASSFGTTVEQFF. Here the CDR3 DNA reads TGTGCCAGCAGTTTTGGGACTACGGTTGAGCAGTTCTTC.

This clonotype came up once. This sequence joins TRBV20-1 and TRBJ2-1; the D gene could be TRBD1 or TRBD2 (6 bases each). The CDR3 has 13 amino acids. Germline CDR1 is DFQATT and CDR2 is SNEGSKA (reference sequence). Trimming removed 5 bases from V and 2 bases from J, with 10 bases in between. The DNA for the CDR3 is TGCAGTGCTGGAGGGGACACCTACAATGAGCAGTTCTTC. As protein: CSAGGDTYNEQFF.

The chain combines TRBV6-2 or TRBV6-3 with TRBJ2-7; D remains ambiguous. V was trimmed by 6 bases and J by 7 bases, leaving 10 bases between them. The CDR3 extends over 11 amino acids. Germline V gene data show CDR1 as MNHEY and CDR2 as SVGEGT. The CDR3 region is CASSAYGEQYF. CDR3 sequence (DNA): TGTGCCAGCAGCGCATACGGGGAGCAGTACTTC.

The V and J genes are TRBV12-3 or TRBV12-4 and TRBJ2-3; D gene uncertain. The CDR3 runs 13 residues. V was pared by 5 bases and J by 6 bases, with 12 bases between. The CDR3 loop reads CASSPLGRDTQYF. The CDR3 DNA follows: TGTGCCAGCAGTCCCTTAGGCCGGGATACGCAGTATTTT.

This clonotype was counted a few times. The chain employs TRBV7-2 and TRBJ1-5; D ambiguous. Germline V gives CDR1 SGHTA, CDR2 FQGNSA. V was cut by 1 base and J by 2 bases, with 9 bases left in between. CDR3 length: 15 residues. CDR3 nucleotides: TGTGCCAGCAGCTTAGAGGTAACAGGCAATCAGCCCCAGCATTTT. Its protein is CASSLEVTGNQPQHF.

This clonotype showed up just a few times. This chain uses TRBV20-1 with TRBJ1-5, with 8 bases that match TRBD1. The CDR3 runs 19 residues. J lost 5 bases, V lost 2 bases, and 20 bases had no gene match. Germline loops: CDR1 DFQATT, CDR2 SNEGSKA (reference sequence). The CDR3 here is CSARPLTGGTGDTYQPQHF. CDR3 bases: TGCAGTGCTAGACCACTTACTGGGGGGACAGGCGACACCTATCAGCCCCAGCATTTT.

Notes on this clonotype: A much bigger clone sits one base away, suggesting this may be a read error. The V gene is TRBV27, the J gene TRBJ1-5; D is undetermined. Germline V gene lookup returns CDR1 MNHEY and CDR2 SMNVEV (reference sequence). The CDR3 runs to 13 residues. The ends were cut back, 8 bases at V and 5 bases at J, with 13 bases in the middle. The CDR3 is CASVHKSHQPQHF. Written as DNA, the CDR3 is TGTGCCAGCGTCCACAAGTCACATCAGCCCCAGCATTTT.

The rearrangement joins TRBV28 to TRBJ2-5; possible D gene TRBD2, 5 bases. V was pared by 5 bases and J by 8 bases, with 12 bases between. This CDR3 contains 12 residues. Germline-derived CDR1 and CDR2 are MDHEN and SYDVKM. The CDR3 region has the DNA TGTGCCAGCAGTCCCCCCCGGGGAACCCAGTACTTC. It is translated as CASSPPRGTQYF.